A single sample gave rise to the 26 T cell receptor beta chains below, sequenced in a study of cytomegalovirus exposure and HLA in healthy donors. PCR involved 60 Vbeta and 13 Jbeta primers. Using immunoSEQ multiplex PCR, the repertoire was profiled, and TCRdb retains in-frame clones only, with some absent. The sample yields 130,000 to 150,000 clones, roughly 80% seen once. What was sequenced was PBMCs. All receptors derive from a male donor in good health and CMV-seronegative.

The CDR3 sequence: CASSFGGSEKLFF. The CDR3, as DNA: TGTGCCAGCAGCTTCGGGGGGAGTGAAAAACTGTTTTTT. V gene TRBV5-4 combines with J gene TRBJ1-4; tentative D call: TRBD1 (5 bases). CDR3 length: 13 amino acids. Germline-derived CDR1 and CDR2 are SGHNT and YYREEE (reference sequence). V was clipped by 2 bases and J by 7 bases, with 9 bases between them.

Only a few counts were recorded for this clone. The rearrangement links TRBV5-6 to TRBJ2-5; TRBD1 aligns across 7 bases. The CDR3 extends over 15 amino acids. J lost 0 bases, V lost 3 bases, and 5 bases had no gene match. Germline lookup yields CDR1 SGHDT and CDR2 YYEEEE. DNA for the CDR3: TGTGCCAGCAGCTCCAACGACAGGGACCAAGAGACCCAGTACTTC. Encoded protein: CASSSNDRDQETQYF.

The chain joins TRBV5-1 to TRBJ2-2; D perhaps matches TRBD1 (5 bases). Per germline, CDR1 SGHRS and CDR2 YFSETQ. The CDR3 is 16 residues long. V was trimmed by 3 bases and J by 4 bases, leaving 16 bases between them. The DNA for the CDR3 is TGCGCCAGCAGCTCCCCCCTCTTAGGGGCCACCGGGGAGCTGTTTTTT. Encoded protein: CASSSPLLGATGELFF.

This chain joins TRBV5-4 and TRBJ1-2; D is unresolved. V lost 0 bases to trimming and J lost 4 bases, with 10 bases between them. The CDR3 has 14 residues. The V gene's germline CDR1 is SGHNT and CDR2 YYREEE (reference sequence). The CDR3 protein is CASSLGTSGYGYTF. Written as DNA, the CDR3 is TGTGCCAGCAGCTTGGGAACATCGGGCTATGGCTACACCTTC.

The chain joins TRBV9 to TRBJ1-1; a possible D gene is TRBD1 (5 bases). Germline loops: CDR1 SGDLS, CDR2 YYNGEE. The CDR3 sequence is 15 residues long. Trimming pared 0 bases from V and 2 bases from J, leaving 11 bases between. The CDR3 region is CASSVAVTANTEAFF. The CDR3 coding sequence is TGTGCCAGCAGCGTAGCTGTGACAGCTAACACTGAAGCTTTCTTT.

A few counts support this clone. V and J are TRBV4-1 and TRBJ2-1, with 7 bases aligning to TRBD2. V shed 1 base, J shed 4 bases, and the junction held 4 bases outside the gene matches. The CDR3 spans 15 residues. CDR1 is MGHRA and CDR2 is YSYEKL in the germline V gene. The CDR3 sequence: CASSQASGPYNEQFF. The CDR3 DNA sequence: TGCGCCAGCAGCCAAGCTAGCGGACCTTACAATGAGCAGTTCTTC.

The chain couples TRBV28 to TRBJ2-3; 8 bases line up with TRBD1. Germline CDR1 is MDHEN and CDR2 is SYDVKM. Germline trimming cut 5 bases from V and 6 bases from J; bases unmatched to any gene: 13. The length of the CDR3 is 16 residues. This CDR3 is CASSPTTRGREDTQYF. The CDR3 DNA reads TGTGCCAGCAGTCCTACCACCAGGGGGCGCGAGGATACGCAGTATTTT.

This clone occurred once. The J gene is TRBJ1-1, the V gene TRBV7-9; D ambiguous. Germline V gene sequence: CDR1 SEHNR, CDR2 FQNEAQ (reference sequence). Trimming removed 1 base at V and 4 bases at J, with 7 bases between. The CDR3 contains 13 residues. CDR3 sequence: CASSLEASTEAFF. Here the CDR3 DNA reads TGTGCCAGCAGCTTAGAAGCGTCCACTGAAGCTTTCTTT. Complete variable domain (other parts from reference TRBV7-9 and TRBJ1-1): DTGVSQNPRHKITKRGQNVTFRCDPISEHNRLYWYRQTLGQGPEFLTYFQNEAQLEKSRLLSDRFSAERPKGSFSTLEIQRTEQGDSAMYLCASSLEASTEAFFGQGTRLTVV.

This chain links TRBV6-5 with TRBJ1-5; a weak D match, TRBD1 (6 bases). From germline, CDR1 is MNHEY and CDR2 SVGAGI. Trimming cost V 6 bases and J 7 bases, with 19 bases left between them. The CDR3 loop spans 15 amino acids. CDR3 loop: CASSPDRLRGQPQHF. The CDR3 DNA reads as TGTGCCAGCAGCCCAGACAGGTTGAGAGGACAGCCCCAGCATTTT.

The chain links TRBV18 to TRBJ2-1; D unresolved. Trimming took off 3 bases at V and 0 bases at J, with 9 bases between the two ends. The CDR3 extends over 15 amino acids. CDR1 is KGHSH and CDR2 is LQKENI in the germline V gene. This CDR3 reads CASSPPGGSYNEQFF. CDR3 coding DNA: TGTGCCAGCTCACCCCCCGGCGGCTCCTACAATGAGCAGTTCTTC.

The chain has TRBV7-3 and TRBJ2-3, with D maybe TRBD2 (6 bases). This CDR3 has 15 amino acids. V was trimmed by 5 bases and J by 4 bases, leaving 16 bases between them. Germline-derived CDR1 and CDR2 are SGHTA and FQGTGA. The CDR3 sequence is CASSVGGPGADTQYF. In DNA form, the CDR3 reads TGTGCCAGCAGCGTGGGCGGCCCGGGGGCAGATACGCAGTATTTT.

The rearrangement uses TRBV9 and TRBJ2-7, with TRBD2 identical over 7 bases. The CDR3 consists of 13 residues. Looked up from germline, CDR1 is SGDLS and CDR2 is YYNGEE. J was trimmed by 0 bases and V by 4 bases; bases with no gene match: 1. The CDR3 nucleotides read TGTGCCAGCAGCAGCGGGGACTCCTACGAGCAGTACTTC. It translates to CASSSGDSYEQYF.

The chain recombines TRBV28 with TRBJ1-1; 10 bases fit TRBD1. The CDR3 loop spans 15 amino acids. Per germline, CDR1 MDHEN and CDR2 SYDVKM. Trimming cost V 6 bases and J 4 bases; bases outside gene matches: 8. DNA of the CDR3: TGTGCCAGCAGCCGCACCGGGACAGGGGTCACTGAAGCTTTCTTT. Its protein is CASSRTGTGVTEAFF.

The J gene is TRBJ2-1, the V gene TRBV7-9; D is unresolved. From germline, CDR1 is SEHNR and CDR2 FQNEAQ (reference sequence). Trimming cost V 1 base and J 15 bases, with 13 bases left between them. This CDR3 has 12 amino acids. In DNA, the CDR3 is TGTGCCAGCAGCTTAGACCGGTTCGATCGGTTCTTC. This encodes CASSLDRFDRFF.

The V gene is TRBV5-4, the J gene TRBJ2-5; TRBD1 agrees at 8 bases. The DNA end favors TRBJ2-7, so the J call may be wrong. CDR1 and CDR2 from the germline V gene are SGHNT and YYREEE (reference sequence). The CDR3 is 13 amino acids. The CDR3 DNA is TGTGCCAGCACACGGGACAGGACCTACGAGCAGTACTTC. It codes for CASTRDRTYEQYF.

The chain uses TRBV29-1 and TRBJ1-1; unclear D gene. This CDR3 has 13 residues. Germline V gene data show CDR1 as SQVTM and CDR2 as ANQGSEA. Deletions cut 7 bases from V and 1 base from J, with 13 bases between. This CDR3 reads CSALSTQNTEAFF. CDR3 bases: TGCAGCGCTCTTTCCACACAGAACACTGAAGCTTTCTTT.

This chain uses TRBV15 with TRBJ2-1, with D possibly TRBD2 on 6 matching bases. Germline V gives CDR1 LNHNV, CDR2 YYDKDF (reference sequence). CDR3 size: 14 residues. Trimming pared 1 base from V and 6 bases from J, leaving 10 bases between. CDR3 in DNA: TGTGCCACCAGCAGAGGGGGGGTTGGCAATGAGCAGTTCTTC. As protein: CATSRGGVGNEQFF. The full variable domain, rest sourced from reference TRBV15 and TRBJ2-1, is DAMVIQNPRYQVTQFGKPVTLSCSQTLNHNVMYWYQQKSSQAPKLLFHYYDKDFNNEADTPDNFQSRRPNTSFCFLDIRSPGLGDTAMYLCATSRGGVGNEQFFGPGTRLTVL.

This rearrangement joins TRBV7-8 to TRBJ1-5; maybe TRBD1 (5 bases). Between the trimmed V and J ends, which lost 6 bases and 0 bases, there was a span of 15 bases. Looked up from germline, CDR1 is SGHVS and CDR2 is FQNEAQ. The CDR3 runs 16 residues. The CDR3 is CASSFGAVNSNQPQHF. In DNA, the CDR3 is TGTGCCAGCAGTTTTGGGGCCGTTAATAGCAATCAGCCCCAGCATTTT.

This clone was counted between two and nine times. The V gene is TRBV5-1, the J gene TRBJ1-6; no reliable D call. The CDR3 has 16 amino acids. From germline, CDR1 is SGHRS and CDR2 YFSETQ. V was shortened by 0 bases and J by 7 bases, with 14 bases between the two germline ends. The CDR3 DNA reads TGCGCCAGCAGCTTGGAGAGCCTGCCATCAAATTCACCCCTCCACTTT. It encodes CASSLESLPSNSPLHF.

In the case of this clone: Other DNA sequences of this sample code for an identical CDR3. The rearrangement joins TRBV28 to TRBJ1-1, with D maybe TRBD1 (6 bases). Germline V gene data show CDR1 as MDHEN and CDR2 as SYDVKM. The CDR3 is 15 residues long. The V end was cut by 6 bases, the J end by 1 base, with 15 bases between. CDR3 region: CASSPRTATNTEAFF. DNA for the CDR3: TGTGCCAGCAGCCCGCGGACAGCGACGAACACTGAAGCTTTCTTT.

V is TRBV5-1 and J is TRBJ2-6; D is unresolved. This CDR3 is built from 19 residues. The germline V gene has CDR1 SGHRS and CDR2 YFSETQ. V lost 2 bases to trimming and J lost 1 base, with 19 bases between them. The CDR3 loop is CASSFPGSILFSGANVLTF. In DNA, the CDR3 is TGCGCCAGCAGCTTTCCAGGATCTATTTTATTTTCTGGGGCCAACGTCCTGACTTTC.

This clone was detected a few times. The genes are TRBV11-2 and TRBJ1-1; D is undetermined. CDR1 and CDR2 from the germline V gene are SGHAT and FQNNGV. Trimming pared 5 bases from V and 0 bases from J, leaving 7 bases between. The CDR3 sequence is 13 residues long. CDR3 in DNA: TGTGCCAGCAGCCCTATGATGAACACTGAAGCTTTCTTT. Translating it yields CASSPMMNTEAFF. The variable domain in full, with the rest retrieved from reference TRBV11-2 and TRBJ1-1, is EAGVAQSPRYKIIEKRQSVAFWCNPISGHATLYWYQQILGQGPKLLIQFQNNGVVDDSQLPKDRFSAERLKGVDSTLKIQPAKLEDSAVYLCASSPMMNTEAFFGQGTRLTVV.

The chain joins TRBV30 to TRBJ2-7; TRBD1 agrees at 8 bases. The CDR3 length is 13 residues. With 4 bases clipped from V and 2 bases from J, the junction kept 4 bases outside the gene matches. Germline CDR1 and CDR2: GTSNPN and SVGIG (reference sequence). The CDR3 loop reads CAWKRDRPYEQYF. In DNA form, the CDR3 reads TGTGCCTGGAAACGGGACAGGCCCTACGAGCAGTACTTC.

The chain's CDR3 is CASSAEGGAGNEQFF. Here the CDR3 DNA reads TGTGCCAGCAGCGCCGAGGGAGGGGCGGGTAATGAGCAGTTCTTC. This chain uses TRBV7-9 with TRBJ2-1; the match to TRBD2 covers 7 bases. Looked up from germline, CDR1 is SEHNR and CDR2 is FQNEAQ (reference sequence). The CDR3 sequence is 15 residues long. V trimming: 5 bases; J trimming: 7 bases; junction bases outside the gene matches: 11.

The chain uses TRBV6-4 and TRBJ1-2; 7 nucleotides match TRBD1. Germline V gives CDR1 MRHNA, CDR2 SNTAGT. With V trimmed by 6 bases and J by 4 bases, 11 bases remained unmatched. The CDR3 is 15 amino acids. The CDR3: CASSAARDSIYGYTF. The CDR3 DNA follows: TGTGCCAGCAGCGCTGCAAGGGACAGTATCTATGGCTACACCTTC.

The genes are TRBV7-2 and TRBJ2-5, with D tentatively TRBD2 (7 bases). The CDR3 is 15 amino acids. V lost 4 bases and J 2 bases, leaving 14 bases between the germline ends. CDR1 and CDR2 (germline): SGHTA, FQGNSA. The CDR3 DNA reads TGTGCCAGCAGCTCACAGGGAGGGTCACAAGAGACCCAGTACTTC. Protein product: CASSSQGGSQETQYF. The whole variable domain, filled in from reference TRBV7-2 and TRBJ2-5, reads GAGVSQSPSNKVTEKGKDVELRCDPISGHTALYWYRQSLGQGLEFLIYFQGNSAPDKSGLPSDRFSAERTGGSVSTLTIQRTQQEDSAVYLCASSSQGGSQETQYFGPGTRLLVL.